A single sample gave rise to the 14 T cell receptor beta chains below, sequenced in a study of Graves' ophthalmopathy and Graves' hyperthyroidism. RNA transcripts were the template, and TCR beta CDR3 regions were amplified from them. Second-round multiplex PCR came after first-round RT-PCR with HTBI primers. TCRdb used MiXCR to reprocess the multiplex PCR reads, holding one entry per CDR3 protein. The table has under 400,000 distinct CDR3 sequences, 15% to 20% seen once. The sequenced material came from peripheral blood. These receptors were taken from an adult man with Graves' ophthalmopathy.

Concerning this clonotype itself: Being one base from a much bigger clone, this may be a read error. The genes are TRBV7-9 and TRBJ1-1; 9 bases match TRBD1. The V segment lost 5 bases and the J segment 8 bases; nucleotides outside the gene matches: 9. The germline CDR1 and CDR2 sequences are SEHNR and FQNEAQ (reference sequence). CDR3 length: 14 residues. The CDR3 sequence: CASSGGQGRSEAFF. The DNA for the CDR3 is TGTGCCAGCAGCGGGGGACAGGGCCGGTCAGAAGCTTTCTTT.

The gene calls are TRBV6-1 and TRBJ2-5, with 10 bases aligning to TRBD2. Germline assignment: CDR1 MNHNS and CDR2 SASEGT. CDR3 length: 16 residues. V lost 5 bases to trimming and J lost 4 bases; unmatched junction nucleotides: 10. CDR3 sequence: CASSPQRGGRGETQYF. The DNA for the CDR3 is TGTGCCAGCAGTCCCCAGCGGGGGGGCCGTGGAGAGACCCAGTACTTC.

This clonotype was counted at least ten times. V is TRBV13 and J is TRBJ2-7, with 7 bases that match TRBD2. Germline-derived CDR1 and CDR2 are PRHDT and FYEKMQ (reference sequence). The CDR3 consists of 16 residues. The J segment lost 2 bases and the V segment lost 2 bases, leaving 9 bases of the junction unmatched. Written as DNA, the CDR3 is TGTGCCAGCAGCTTATCGCCAGCGGGAAACGCCTACGAGCAGTACTTC. Protein: CASSLSPAGNAYEQYF.

V and J are TRBV27 and TRBJ1-1; D unclear. Trimming cost V 3 bases and J 6 bases, with 11 bases left between them. The CDR3 consists of 13 residues. CDR1 is MNHEY, CDR2 SMNVEV, per germline (reference sequence). Here the CDR3 reads CASSFSLGAEAFF. The CDR3, as DNA: TGTGCCAGCAGTTTTTCGCTGGGAGCTGAAGCTTTCTTT.

This clonotype was seen at least ten times. This sequence joins TRBV5-4 and TRBJ2-6; 7 bases agree with TRBD1. Germline trimming cut 0 bases from V and 0 bases from J; bases unmatched to any gene: 15. Germline V gene lookup returns CDR1 SGHNT and CDR2 YYREEE (reference sequence). The CDR3 is made up of 21 amino acids. The CDR3 sequence: CASSLGGQRGIGSSGANVLTF. The CDR3, as DNA: TGTGCCAGCAGCTTGGGGGGACAGAGGGGTATAGGAAGCTCTGGGGCCAACGTCCTGACTTTC.

Many counts were recorded for this clonotype. The chain couples TRBV7-8 to TRBJ2-2, with no clear D. The CDR3 sequence is 13 residues long. Germline V lookup: CDR1 SGHVS, CDR2 FQNEAQ. Trimming pared 4 bases from V and 5 bases from J, leaving 8 bases between. CDR3 protein: CASSSGRTGELFF. CDR3 coding DNA: TGTGCCAGCAGCTCCGGGCGAACCGGGGAGCTGTTTTTT.

Many counts were recorded for this clonotype. J is TRBJ1-6 and V is TRBV6-2 or TRBV6-3; no clear D gene. V lost 2 bases, J lost 5 bases, and 7 bases lay in between. From germline, CDR1 is MNHEY and CDR2 SVGEGT. The CDR3 runs to 14 residues. The CDR3 DNA is TGTGCCAGCAGTTACGTCAGCGATAATTCACCCCTCCACTTT. Its protein is CASSYVSDNSPLHF.

Ten or more counts support this clonotype. This rearrangement joins TRBV29-1 to TRBJ1-1; D gene uncertain. The V end lost 3 bases, the J end lost 1 base, and 9 bases lay between the germline ends. The CDR3 sequence is 13 residues long. Germline CDR1 and CDR2: SQVTM and ANQGSEA. The CDR3, as DNA: TGCAGCGTTGATCGGGGAGCGAACACTGAAGCTTTCTTT. Protein product: CSVDRGANTEAFF.

This clonotype was seen repeatedly, ten times or more. The gene calls are TRBV4-2 and TRBJ2-4; D remains ambiguous. Trimming shortened V by 2 bases and J by 5 bases, and 10 bases separated the two germline ends. CDR1 and CDR2 from the germline V gene are LGHNA and YNFKEQ. This CDR3 contains 14 residues. The CDR3 DNA follows: TGTGCCAGCAGCCAAAAAACCGCAGAAAACATTCAGTACTTC. It is translated as CASSQKTAENIQYF.

At least ten counts were recorded for this clonotype. The chain combines TRBV12-3 or TRBV12-4 with TRBJ2-7; 9 bases match TRBD1. There are 15 residues in the CDR3. After removal of 6 bases from V and 2 bases from J, the junction contained 8 bases not matched to a gene. CDR3 sequence: CASSQMDRGAYEQYF. The CDR3 bases are TGTGCCAGCAGCCAGATGGACAGGGGTGCCTACGAGCAGTACTTC.

This clonotype was seen many times. V usage is TRBV15 and J usage is TRBJ2-7, with a possible D match to TRBD2 (5 bases). This CDR3 comprises 14 residues. CDR1 and CDR2 from the germline V gene are LNHNV and YYDKDF (reference sequence). Trimming shortened V by 4 bases and J by 0 bases, and 10 bases separated the two germline ends. Here the CDR3 reads CATSKRSRSYEQYF. CDR3 sequence (DNA): TGTGCCACCAGCAAGCGGAGCCGCTCCTACGAGCAGTACTTC. Using reference TRBV15 and TRBJ2-7 for the parts outside the CDR3, the full variable domain is DAMVIQNPRYQVTQFGKPVTLSCSQTLNHNVMYWYQQKSSQAPKLLFHYYDKDFNNEADTPDNFQSRRPNTSFCFLDIRSPGLGDTAMYLCATSKRSRSYEQYFGPGTRLTVT.

This clonotype has at least ten counts. The rearrangement joins TRBV5-1 to TRBJ1-2; TRBD1 matches at 7 bases. Germline trimming cut 2 bases from V and 1 base from J; bases unmatched to any gene: 11. The CDR3 extends over 17 amino acids. CDR1 is SGHRS and CDR2 is YFSETQ in the germline V gene. The CDR3 DNA is TGCGCCAGCAGCTTCAATGCCCGGGACAGCAATAACTATGGCTACACCTTC. Protein: CASSFNARDSNNYGYTF.

Many counts were recorded for this clonotype. This sequence joins TRBV2 and TRBJ2-7; D is ambiguous. This CDR3 comprises 15 residues. V was clipped by 3 bases and J by 9 bases, with 21 bases between them. Germline lookup yields CDR1 SNHLY and CDR2 FYNNEI. In nucleotides, the CDR3 is TGTGCCAGCAGTGAGAGGTTATTCGGCGCTAGTGTGCAGTACTTC. Translated, it gives CASSERLFGASVQYF. The whole variable domain, remainder taken from reference TRBV2 and TRBJ2-7, is EPEVTQTPSHQVTQMGQEVILRCVPISNHLYFYWYRQILGQKVEFLVSFYNNEISEKSEIFDDQFSVERPDGSNFTLKIRSTKLEDSAMYFCASSERLFGASVQYFGPGTRLTVT.

This clonotype was seen only a few times. A much larger clone differs by one base, so this may be a read error. The rearrangement joins TRBV10-1 to TRBJ2-7; no clear D gene. CDR3 length: 14 amino acids. V was cut by 3 bases and J by 3 bases, with 12 bases left in between. Per germline, CDR1 WNHNN and CDR2 SYGVQD (reference sequence). This CDR3 reads CASSEYPSGYEQYF. DNA for the CDR3: TGCGCCAGCAGTGAATATCCCTCAGGCTACGAGCAGTACTTC.